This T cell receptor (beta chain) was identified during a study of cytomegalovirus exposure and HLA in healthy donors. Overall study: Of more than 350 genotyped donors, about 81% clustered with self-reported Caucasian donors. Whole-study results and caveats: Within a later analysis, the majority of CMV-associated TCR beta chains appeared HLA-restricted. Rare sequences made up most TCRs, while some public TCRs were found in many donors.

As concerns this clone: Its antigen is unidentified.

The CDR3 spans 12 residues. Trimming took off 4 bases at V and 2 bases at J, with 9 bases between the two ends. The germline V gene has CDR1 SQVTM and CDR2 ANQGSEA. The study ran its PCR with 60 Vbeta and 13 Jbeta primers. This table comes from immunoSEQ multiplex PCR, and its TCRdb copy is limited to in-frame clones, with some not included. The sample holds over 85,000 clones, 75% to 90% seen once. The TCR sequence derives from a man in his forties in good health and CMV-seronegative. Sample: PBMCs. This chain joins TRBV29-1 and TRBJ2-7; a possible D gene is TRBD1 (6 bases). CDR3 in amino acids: CSVAPGAYEQYF. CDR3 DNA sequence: TGCAGCGTTGCCCCAGGGGCCTACGAGCAGTACTTC.